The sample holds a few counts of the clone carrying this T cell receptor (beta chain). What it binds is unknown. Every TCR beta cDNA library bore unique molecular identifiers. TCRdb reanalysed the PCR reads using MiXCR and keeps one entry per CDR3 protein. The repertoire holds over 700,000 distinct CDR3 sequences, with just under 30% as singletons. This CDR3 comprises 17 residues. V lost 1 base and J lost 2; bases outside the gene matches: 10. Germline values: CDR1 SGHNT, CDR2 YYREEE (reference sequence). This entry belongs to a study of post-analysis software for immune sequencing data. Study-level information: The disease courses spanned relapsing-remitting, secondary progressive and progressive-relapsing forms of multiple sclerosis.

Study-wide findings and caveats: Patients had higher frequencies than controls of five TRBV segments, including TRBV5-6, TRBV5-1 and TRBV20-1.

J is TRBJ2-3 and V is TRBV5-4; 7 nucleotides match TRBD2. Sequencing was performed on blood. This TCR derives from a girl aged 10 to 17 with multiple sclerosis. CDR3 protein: CASSLSRLAEYTDTQYF. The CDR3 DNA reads TGTGCCAGCAGCTTGTCGAGGCTAGCGGAGTACACAGATACGCAGTATTTT.